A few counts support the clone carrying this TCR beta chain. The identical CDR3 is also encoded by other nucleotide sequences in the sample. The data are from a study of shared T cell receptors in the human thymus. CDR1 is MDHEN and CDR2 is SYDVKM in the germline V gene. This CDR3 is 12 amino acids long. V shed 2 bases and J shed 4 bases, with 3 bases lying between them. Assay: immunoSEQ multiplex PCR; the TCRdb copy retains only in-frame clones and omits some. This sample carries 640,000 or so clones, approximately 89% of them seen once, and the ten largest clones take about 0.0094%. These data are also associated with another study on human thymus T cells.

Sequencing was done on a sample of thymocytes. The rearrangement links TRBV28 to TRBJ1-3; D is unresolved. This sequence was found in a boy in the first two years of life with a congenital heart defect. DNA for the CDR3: TGTGCCAGCAGTTTAGGCGGAAACACCATATATTTT. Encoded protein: CASSLGGNTIYF.